This record concerns one T cell receptor beta chain sequence. Its antigen is as yet unknown. This specimen belongs to a study of Ad26.COV2.S vaccination and SARS-CoV-2 variants. For the study at large: Ad26.COV2.S shots went into the muscle once or twice, 56 days apart.

Study results and limitations: Substantial response breadth was reportedly seen for spike-specific CD8+ and CD4+ T cells after vaccination. The study found higher spike-specific TCR breadth in vaccine than placebo recipients.

Treatment here: around 19 received Ad26.COV2.S at low or high dose, single or two shots; about 5 received placebo; per-sample allocation not given. On day 63 after the first injection, vaccine and placebo recipients gave samples. This adult donor, from Boston, was 18-55 years old. This CDR3 has 13 residues. From germline, CDR1 is SNHLY and CDR2 FYNNEI. Trimming at V came to 10 bases and at J to 7 bases, leaving 6 bases not matched to a gene. TCRdb's copy holds only in-frame clones and misses some; the assay was immunoSEQ multiplex PCR. Among approximately 300,000 clones, about 85% were seen once, and the ten largest hold approximately 2.1%.

The sequence came from a person aged 18-60 years who received the Ad26.COV2.S COVID-19 vaccine or a placebo. The J gene is TRBJ2-5, the V gene TRBV2, with 13 bases identical to TRBD2. Specimen: peripheral blood, collected in a trial of Ad26.COV2.S vaccine versus placebo. The CDR3 spells CATYRTSGGTQYF. Here the CDR3 DNA reads TGTGCCACATACCGGACTAGCGGGGGGACCCAGTACTTC.